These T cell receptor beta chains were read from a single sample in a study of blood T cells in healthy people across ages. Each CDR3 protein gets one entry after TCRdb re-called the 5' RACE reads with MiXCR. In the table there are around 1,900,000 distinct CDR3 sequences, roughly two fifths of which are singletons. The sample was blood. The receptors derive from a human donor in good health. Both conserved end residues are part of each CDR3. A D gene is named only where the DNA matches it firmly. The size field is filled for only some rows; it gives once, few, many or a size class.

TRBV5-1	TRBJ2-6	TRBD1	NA	CASSPQGARGANVLTF	TGCGCCAGCAGCCCCCAGGGGGCACGAGGGGCCAACGTCCTGACTTTC
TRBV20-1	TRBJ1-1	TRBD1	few	CSARGGVWTGNTEAFF	TGCAGTGCTAGAGGCGGGGTTTGGACAGGGAACACTGAAGCTTTCTTT
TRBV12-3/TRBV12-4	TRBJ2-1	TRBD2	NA	CASSLTAGGQYNEQFF	TGTGCCAGCAGTTTGACGGCGGGGGGCCAATACAATGAGCAGTTCTTC
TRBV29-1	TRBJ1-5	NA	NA	CGVGLGAHQPQHF	TGCGGCGTTGGGCTCGGAGCCCATCAGCCCCAGCATTTT
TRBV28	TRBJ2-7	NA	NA	CASSPPGGHVEQCF	TGTGCCAGCAGCCCACCCGGGGGCCATGTGGAGCAGTGCTTC
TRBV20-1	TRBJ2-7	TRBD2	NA	CSALELAGGLSYEQYF	TGCAGTGCGTTGGAACTAGCGGGGGGCCTGTCCTACGAGCAGTACTTC
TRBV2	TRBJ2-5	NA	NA	CASTRGQETQYF	TGTGCCAGCACACGGGGCCAAGAGACCCAGTACTTC
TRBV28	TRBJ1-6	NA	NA	CASSPLGGNSPLHF	TGTGCCAGCAGCCCCCTGGGGGGGAATTCACCCCTCCACTTT
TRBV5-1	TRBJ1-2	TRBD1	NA	CASSLTGQGGSYTF	TGCGCCAGCAGCTTGACCGGACAGGGGGGGAGCTACACCTTC
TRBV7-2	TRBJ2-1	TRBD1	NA	CASSLVGTGSVNEQFF	TGTGCCAGCAGCTTAGTGGGGACAGGGTCGGTAAATGAGCAGTTCTTC
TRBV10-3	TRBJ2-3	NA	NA	CAISESSPGRSYTDTQYF	TGTGCCATCAGTGAGTCCTCACCGGGACGGTCCTACACAGATACGCAGTATTTT
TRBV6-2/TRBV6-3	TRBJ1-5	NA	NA	CASSTPLRQLYNQPQHF	TGTGCCAGCAGTACGCCCTTGAGACAGTTATACAATCAGCCCCAGCATTTT
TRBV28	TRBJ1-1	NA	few	CASTLTVANTEAFF	TGTGCCAGCACTCTAACAGTCGCGAACACTGAAGCTTTCTTT
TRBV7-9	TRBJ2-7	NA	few	CASSLVLQGLPYEQYF	TGTGCCAGCAGCTTAGTCTTACAGGGATTGCCCTACGAGCAGTACTTC
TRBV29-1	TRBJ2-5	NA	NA	CSVGARGETQYF	TGCAGCGTTGGGGCGCGAGGGGAGACCCAGTACTTC
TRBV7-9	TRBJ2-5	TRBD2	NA	CASSLVERELSQETQYF	TGTGCCAGCAGCTTAGTAGAGCGGGAGCTCTCCCAAGAGACCCAGTACTTC
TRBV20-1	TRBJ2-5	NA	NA	CSARDGTAPFQETQYF	TGCAGTGCTAGAGACGGGACCGCTCCTTTCCAAGAGACCCAGTACTTC
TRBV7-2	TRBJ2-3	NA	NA	CASSLRADRTDTQYF	TGTGCCAGCAGCTTAAGGGCAGACCGCACAGATACGCAGTATTTT
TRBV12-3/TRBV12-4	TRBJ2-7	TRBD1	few	CASSWGTGNYEQYF	TGTGCCAGCAGTTGGGGGACAGGCAACTACGAGCAGTACTTC
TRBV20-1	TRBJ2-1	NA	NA	CSASRGEASYNEQFF	TGCAGTGCTAGTAGGGGGGAGGCATCCTACAATGAGCAGTTCTTC
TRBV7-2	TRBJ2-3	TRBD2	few	CASSLEGPSGEGDTQYF	TGTGCCAGCAGCTTAGAAGGGCCTAGCGGCGAAGGGGATACGCAGTATTTT
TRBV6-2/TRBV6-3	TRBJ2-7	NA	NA	CASTLSRNNSYEQYF	TGTGCCAGCACCCTAAGCCGAAACAACTCCTACGAGCAGTACTTC
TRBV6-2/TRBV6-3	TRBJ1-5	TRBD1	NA	CASTDRGRAQHF	TGTGCCAGCACCGACAGGGGAAGAGCCCAGCATTTT
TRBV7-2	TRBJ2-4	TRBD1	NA	CASSTRTGLAKNIQYF	TGTGCCAGCAGCACCCGGACAGGGCTAGCCAAAAACATTCAGTACTTC
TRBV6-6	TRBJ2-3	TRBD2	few	CARSAGELFPDTQYF	TGTGCCCGCAGTGCGGGGGAGCTTTTTCCAGATACGCAGTATTTT
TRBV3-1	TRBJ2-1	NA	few	CASSQGGLSYNEQFF	TGTGCCAGCAGCCAAGGCGGACTCTCCTACAATGAGCAGTTCTTC
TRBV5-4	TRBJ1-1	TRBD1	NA	CASSLGLRDRAFF	TGTGCCAGCAGCTTAGGTCTCCGGGACAGAGCTTTCTTT
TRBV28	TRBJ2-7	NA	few	CASKGRFTSYEQYF	TGTGCCAGCAAGGGACGATTTACGTCCTACGAGCAGTACTTC
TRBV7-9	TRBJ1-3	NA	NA	CASSLQGAGSGNTIYF	TGTGCCAGCAGCCTACAGGGCGCCGGCTCTGGAAACACCATATATTTT
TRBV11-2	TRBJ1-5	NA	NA	CASGRGINQPQHF	TGTGCCAGCGGAAGGGGGATCAATCAGCCCCAGCATTTT
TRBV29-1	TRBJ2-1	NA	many	CSVGLRVARNEQFF	TGCAGCGTTGGTCTGAGGGTCGCTAGGAATGAGCAGTTCTTC
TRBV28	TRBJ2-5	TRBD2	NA	CASSNSGGGTQYF	TGTGCCAGCAGCAATAGCGGGGGAGGGACCCAGTACTTC